The entry below gives a single T cell receptor beta chain sequence along with its context. This CDR3 comprises 15 residues. Deletions cut 3 bases from V and 7 bases from J, with 15 bases between. CDR1 and CDR2 (germline): LNHDA, SQIVND (reference sequence). This sample stems from a study of T cell responses to AZD1222 COVID-19 vaccine. Using immunoSEQ multiplex PCR, the repertoire was profiled, and TCRdb retains in-frame clones only, with some absent. The sample records around 110,000 clones, around 88% being singletons. The TCR originated in an adult in good health. The sample was peripheral blood, taken on day 0 of AZD1222 vaccination. The chain recombines TRBV19 with TRBJ1-4; no firm D call. CDR3 sequence: CASSIMAGVSEKLFF. CDR3 nucleotide sequence: TGTGCCAGTAGTATTATGGCAGGAGTGAGTGAAAAACTGTTTTTT.